These T cell receptor beta chains were read from a single sample in a study of beta chain features in type 1 diabetes. Assay used: immunoSEQ multiplex PCR; TCRdb lists only in-frame clones, some missing. Among hundreds of thousands of clones listed, 10% to 15% were seen once. The sequenced sample was naive CD4+ T cells from blood. The receptors derive from a man aged 18 to 29 in good health. The conserved cysteine and the conserved F or W are not part of the CDR3 here.

v_gene: TRBV9
j_gene: TRBJ1-2
CDR3aa: ASSAGANYGYT

v_gene: TRBV7-3
j_gene: TRBJ2-1
CDR3aa: ASGLAGPYNEQF

v_gene: TRBV7-2
j_gene: TRBJ2-7
CDR3aa: ASSLPLSYEQY

v_gene: TRBV5-4
j_gene: TRBJ1-4
CDR3aa: ASSPGGSKLF

v_gene: TRBV7-7
j_gene: TRBJ2-3
CDR3aa: ASSPSTSGIGDTQY

v_gene: TRBV7-6
j_gene: TRBJ1-1
CDR3aa: ASSFTGNTEAF

v_gene: TRBV6-5
j_gene: TRBJ2-7
CDR3aa: ASSYSAGGPYEQY

v_gene: TRBV5-6
j_gene: TRBJ2-7
CDR3aa: ASSYEDRGREQY

v_gene: TRBV14
j_gene: TRBJ2-2
CDR3aa: ASSLGREGTGELF

v_gene: TRBV30
j_gene: TRBJ1-5
CDR3aa: AWNSYRGGQPQH